A selection of T cell receptor beta chains follows, all from one sample in a study of control samples from healthy donors and cancer patients. Produced via immunoSEQ multiplex PCR; TCRdb's table is partial and in-frame only. The profile shows approximately 70,000 clones, just under 90% of them singletons. Specimen: PBMCs. These receptors came from a man aged 55-75 years with lung cancer. CDR3s include the opening cysteine and the closing phenylalanine or tryptophan. A D gene is named only where the DNA matches it firmly. Expanded clones are given a class, and other clones once, few, many or no size at all.

V	J	size	D	DNA	CDR3
TRBV3-1/TRBV3-2	TRBJ1-3	.	.	TGTGCCAGCAGCCTCGGTTCTTCTGGAAACACCATATATTTT	CASSLGSSGNTIYF
TRBV9	TRBJ2-3	.	.	TGTGCCAGCAGCGTAGACGGCGGAACAGATACGCAGTATTTT	CASSVDGGTDTQYF
TRBV10-2	TRBJ1-2	.	.	TGCGCCAGCAGTGCCGGTAACTATGGCTACACCTTC	CASSAGNYGYTF
TRBV5-1	TRBJ1-1	.	TRBD1	TGCGCCAGCAACTTGCGGACAGGGGAGGACACTGAAGCTTTCTTT	CASNLRTGEDTEAFF
TRBV4-1	TRBJ2-5	.	.	TGCGCCAGCAGCCAGTACTCAGGGGGGGAGACCCAGTACTTC	CASSQYSGGETQYF
TRBV27	TRBJ2-3	.	TRBD1	TGTGCCAGCAGTTCCGGGACAGGAACAGATACGCAGTATTTT	CASSSGTGTDTQYF
TRBV19	TRBJ2-1	.	TRBD2	TGTGCCAGTAGTATAGGGACTAGCGGGGGGGCGACTTACAATGAGCAGTTCTTC	CASSIGTSGGATYNEQFF
TRBV6-5	TRBJ1-1	.	.	TGTGCCAGCTCGAACGGTAGGGGGTACACTGAAGCTTTCTTT	CASSNGRGYTEAFF
TRBV7-9	TRBJ2-2	.	TRBD2	TGTGCCAGCAGCTCCCGTGGGGGGGAGGGCGCCGGGGAGCTGTTTTTT	CASSSRGGEGAGELFF
TRBV30	TRBJ1-5	.	.	TGTGCCTGGAGTGCCGGGACATTCAATCAGCCCCAGCATTTT	CAWSAGTFNQPQHF
TRBV11-2	TRBJ1-4	.	.	TGTGCCAGCAGCTCTCAAGGGGGTAGTCAAAAACTGTTTTTT	CASSSQGGSQKLFF
TRBV25-1	TRBJ1-2	.	.	TGTGCCAGCAGTGAATCCGGGGTCGGGGGCTACACCTTC	CASSESGVGGYTF
TRBV29-1	TRBJ2-7	few	.	TGCAGCGTGGGGTTAGATGCCCCCTACGAGCAGTACTTC	CSVGLDAPYEQYF
TRBV7-9	TRBJ1-2	.	.	TGTGCCAGCAGCGCCGGACAGAGTGTTTATGGCTACACCTTC	CASSAGQSVYGYTF
TRBV5-1	TRBJ1-4	.	.	TGCGCCAGCAGCTTGGGGATAGTGGCTCGACGGACTAATGAAAAACTGTTTTTT	CASSLGIVARRTNEKLFF
TRBV12-5	TRBJ2-2	.	.	TGTGCTAGTGGTTTGGTACTCGCGAACACCGGGGAGCTGTTTTTT	CASGLVLANTGELFF
TRBV5-8	TRBJ2-3	.	.	TGTGCCAGCAGCTTGGTCCAAATTTTTTACAGCACAGATACGCAGTATTTT	CASSLVQIFYSTDTQYF
TRBV6-5	TRBJ2-6	.	.	TGTGCCAGCAGTTACATCTTACTAGGGCTCAACGTCCTGACTTTC	CASSYILLGLNVLTF
TRBV7-9	TRBJ2-2	once	.	TGTGCCAGCAGCTTGGGGGTCATGGGCACCGGGGAGCTGTTTTTT	CASSLGVMGTGELFF
TRBV18	TRBJ2-7	.	.	TGTGCCAGCTCACCACCTGGGCGCAGCTACGAGCAGTACTTC	CASSPPGRSYEQYF
TRBV5-1	TRBJ2-3	.	.	TGCGCCAGCAGTGTACCTACTAGCACAGATACGCAGTATTTT	CASSVPTSTDTQYF
TRBV24-1	TRBJ2-3	.	.	TGTGCCACCAGTGATAGGGGCGAGGTAGATACGCAGTATTTT	CATSDRGEVDTQYF
TRBV6-5	TRBJ1-1	.	.	TGTGCCAGCAGGCTTCTTGGGGACACTGAAGCTTTCTTT	CASRLLGDTEAFF
TRBV27	TRBJ2-7	.	.	TGTGCCAGCAGTGGACAGTCCAACTCCCCCTACGAGCAGTACTTC	CASSGQSNSPYEQYF
TRBV11-2	TRBJ2-7	.	TRBD1	TGTGCCAGCAGCTCCCGGACAGGGGACTACGAGCAGTACTTC	CASSSRTGDYEQYF
TRBV27	TRBJ1-2	few	.	TGTGCCAGCAGTTTGACTTCTAACTATGGCTACACCTTC	CASSLTSNYGYTF
TRBV2	TRBJ1-5	.	.	TGTGCCAGCAGCCCTCGGGGAGGGCAGGTCAATCAGCCCCAGCATTTT	CASSPRGGQVNQPQHF
TRBV19	TRBJ1-5	few	.	TGTGCCAGTAGTATCCAAACGGTTAATCAGCCCCAGCATTTT	CASSIQTVNQPQHF
TRBV5-1	TRBJ1-3	.	.	TGCGCCAGCAGTATGGACAGACGCTCTGGAAACACCATATATTTT	CASSMDRRSGNTIYF
TRBV10-1	TRBJ2-5	.	.	TGCGCCAGCAGTGAGTACAGGGAGGAGACCCAGTACTTC	CASSEYREETQYF
TRBV5-8	TRBJ2-4	.	.	TGTGCCAGCAGCTTCGAGAACAGGGGAGGGTTAGCCAAAAACATTCAGTACTTC	CASSFENRGGLAKNIQYF
TRBV6-6	TRBJ1-6	.	.	TGTGCCAGCAGTCCCGGACAGAGGAGTTATAATTCACCCCTCCACTTT	CASSPGQRSYNSPLHF